One T cell receptor beta chain is described in this entry. Trimming removed 0 bases at V and 3 bases at J, with 9 bases between. Germline assignment: CDR1 LGHNA and CDR2 YSLEER. The CDR3 runs 14 residues. The sample comes from a study of blood T cell repertoires in COVID-19. In the study overall: The samples span acute and convalescent COVID-19 from the United States, Italy and Spain. T cells, B-cell-depleted T cells, or PBMCs provided the cDNA or gDNA that served as material.

As handled by the study authors: How many nucleated cells were present was estimated from reference gene primer amplification. Some clones are missing from TCRdb's copy, which holds only in-frame ones; the method was immunoSEQ multiplex PCR. V and J calls and clone size are copied from that table; D and trimming were computed from the DNA. The sample includes over 80,000 clones, over 75% seen only once; the top ten take 20%. Material: peripheral blood. This receptor was identified in a human donor in a cohort sampled during active COVID-19. This chain uses TRBV4-3 with TRBJ2-7, with a tentative D call TRBD1 (5 bases). CDR3 bases: TGCGCCAGCAGCCAAGATAGCCAGGGCTACGAGCAGTACTTC. Translating it yields CASSQDSQGYEQYF.